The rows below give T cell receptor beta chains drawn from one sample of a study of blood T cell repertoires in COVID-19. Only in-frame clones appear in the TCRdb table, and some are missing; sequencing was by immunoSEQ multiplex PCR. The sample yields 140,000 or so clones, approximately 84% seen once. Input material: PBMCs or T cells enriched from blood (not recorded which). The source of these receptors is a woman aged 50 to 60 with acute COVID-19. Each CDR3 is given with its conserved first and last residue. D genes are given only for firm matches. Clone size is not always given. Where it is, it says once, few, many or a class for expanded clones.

CDR3aa: CASRTGLAGVTGELFF
CDR3nt: TGTGCCAGCAGGACCGGACTAGCGGGAGTCACCGGGGAGCTGTTTTTT
abundance: -
v_gene: TRBV28
d_gene: TRBD2
j_gene: TRBJ2-2

CDR3aa: CASSRGVESQETQYF
CDR3nt: TGTGCCAGCAGCAGGGGCGTAGAAAGCCAAGAGACCCAGTACTTC
abundance: -
v_gene: TRBV9
d_gene: -
j_gene: TRBJ2-5

CDR3aa: CASSQQQQNSPLHF
CDR3nt: TGTGCCAGCAGCCAACAACAGCAAAATTCACCCCTCCACTTT
abundance: few
v_gene: TRBV3-1/TRBV3-2
d_gene: -
j_gene: TRBJ1-6

CDR3aa: CASSQRHKHNEQFF
CDR3nt: TGTGCCAGCAGCCAACGACATAAACACAATGAGCAGTTCTTC
abundance: -
v_gene: TRBV3-1/TRBV3-2
d_gene: -
j_gene: TRBJ2-1

CDR3aa: CASSQDNQGFQETQYF
CDR3nt: TGTGCCAGCAGCCAAGATAATCAGGGGTTCCAAGAGACCCAGTACTTC
abundance: -
v_gene: TRBV4-2
d_gene: -
j_gene: TRBJ2-5

CDR3aa: CASSFTGQGASGNTIYF
CDR3nt: TGTGCCAGCAGCTTCACGGGACAGGGGGCCTCTGGAAACACCATATATTTT
abundance: few
v_gene: TRBV7-3
d_gene: TRBD1
j_gene: TRBJ1-3

CDR3aa: CASKESGGLSNQPQHF
CDR3nt: TGTGCCAGCAAAGAGTCAGGGGGGTTAAGCAATCAGCCCCAGCATTTT
abundance: -
v_gene: TRBV21-1
d_gene: -
j_gene: TRBJ1-5

CDR3aa: CASSERQGVRFDNSPLHF
CDR3nt: TGTGCCAGCAGTGAACGACAGGGGGTTAGGTTCGATAATTCACCCCTCCACTTT
abundance: -
v_gene: TRBV2
d_gene: TRBD1
j_gene: TRBJ1-6

CDR3aa: CASGTWDIGLVGYGYTF
CDR3nt: TGTGCCAGCGGGACCTGGGACATAGGATTGGTTGGCTATGGCTACACCTTC
abundance: few
v_gene: TRBV3-1/TRBV3-2
d_gene: -
j_gene: TRBJ1-2

CDR3aa: CARMRASGSHEQFF
CDR3nt: TGTGCCAGAATGAGGGCTAGCGGGAGCCATGAGCAGTTCTTC
abundance: -
v_gene: TRBV2
d_gene: TRBD2
j_gene: TRBJ2-1

CDR3aa: CASGTGGAWGNEQFF
CDR3nt: TGTGCCAGCGGGACAGGGGGCGCATGGGGCAATGAGCAGTTCTTC
abundance: -
v_gene: TRBV6-5
d_gene: TRBD1
j_gene: TRBJ2-1

CDR3aa: CASSDRGSYNSPLHF
CDR3nt: TGTGCCAGTAGCGACAGGGGCTCCTATAATTCACCCCTCCACTTT
abundance: -
v_gene: TRBV19
d_gene: TRBD1
j_gene: TRBJ1-6

CDR3aa: CASSSDFYGYTF
CDR3nt: TGTGCCAGCAGTTCGGACTTCTATGGCTACACCTTC
abundance: few
v_gene: TRBV12-3/TRBV12-4
d_gene: -
j_gene: TRBJ1-2

CDR3aa: CASRPGQGAGGELFF
CDR3nt: TGTGCCAGCAGACCGGGACAGGGGGCCGGCGGGGAGCTGTTTTTT
abundance: -
v_gene: TRBV9
d_gene: TRBD1
j_gene: TRBJ2-2

CDR3aa: CASSEAVSGMNTEAFF
CDR3nt: TGTGCCAGCAGTGAAGCGGTTTCAGGCATGAACACTGAAGCTTTCTTT
abundance: -
v_gene: TRBV6-1
d_gene: -
j_gene: TRBJ1-1

CDR3aa: CATSDPGLAGVQETQYF
CDR3nt: TGTGCCACCAGTGACCCCGGACTAGCGGGAGTCCAAGAGACCCAGTACTTC
abundance: -
v_gene: TRBV24-1
d_gene: TRBD2
j_gene: TRBJ2-5

CDR3aa: CASRNPSGTNEQFF
CDR3nt: TGTGCCAGTAGGAATCCATCCGGGACAAATGAGCAGTTCTTC
abundance: -
v_gene: TRBV19
d_gene: -
j_gene: TRBJ2-1

CDR3aa: CSVVGQGELNTEAFF
CDR3nt: TGCAGCGTTGTTGGGCAGGGGGAATTGAACACTGAAGCTTTCTTT
abundance: -
v_gene: TRBV29-1
d_gene: TRBD1
j_gene: TRBJ1-1

CDR3aa: CASSRQGTGTDTQYF
CDR3nt: TGTGCCAGCAGTCGACAGGGGACGGGCACAGATACGCAGTATTTT
abundance: -
v_gene: TRBV2
d_gene: TRBD1
j_gene: TRBJ2-3

CDR3aa: CSVEEQVSTDTQYF
CDR3nt: TGCAGCGTTGAAGAGCAGGTTTCAACAGATACGCAGTATTTT
abundance: few
v_gene: TRBV29-1
d_gene: -
j_gene: TRBJ2-3

CDR3aa: CASSLYTAYGYTF
CDR3nt: TGTGCCAGCAGCTTATATACAGCATATGGCTACACCTTC
abundance: -
v_gene: TRBV7-2
d_gene: -
j_gene: TRBJ1-2

CDR3aa: CASSNNRYRTEAFF
CDR3nt: TGTGCCAGCAGCAACAACAGGTATCGCACTGAAGCTTTCTTT
abundance: -
v_gene: TRBV7-8
d_gene: -
j_gene: TRBJ1-1

CDR3aa: CASSWRTEADTQYF
CDR3nt: TGCGCCAGCAGCTGGCGGACAGAGGCAGATACGCAGTATTTT
abundance: -
v_gene: TRBV5-1
d_gene: -
j_gene: TRBJ2-3

CDR3aa: CASSESWGNSGYEQYF
CDR3nt: TGTGCCAGCAGCGAGTCGTGGGGGAATAGCGGCTACGAGCAGTACTTC
abundance: -
v_gene: TRBV7-8
d_gene: -
j_gene: TRBJ2-7

CDR3aa: CASSTTGLSPPLHF
CDR3nt: TGTGCCAGTAGTACGACAGGCCTCTCTCCACCCCTCCACTTT
abundance: -
v_gene: TRBV19
d_gene: -
j_gene: TRBJ1-6

CDR3aa: CASSERDGRLSEQFF
CDR3nt: TGTGCCAGCAGTGAACGAGACGGGAGGTTATCTGAGCAGTTCTTC
abundance: -
v_gene: TRBV6-1
d_gene: TRBD2
j_gene: TRBJ2-1

CDR3aa: CASSRGQGGTDTQYF
CDR3nt: TGCGCCAGCAGCCGGGGACAGGGGGGGACAGATACGCAGTATTTT
abundance: few
v_gene: TRBV4-3
d_gene: TRBD1
j_gene: TRBJ2-3

CDR3aa: CASSFYGKETQYF
CDR3nt: TGTGCCAGCAGTTTTTACGGGAAAGAGACCCAGTACTTC
abundance: -
v_gene: TRBV28
d_gene: -
j_gene: TRBJ2-5

CDR3aa: CASSPGGIGTDTQYF
CDR3nt: TGCGCCAGCAGCCCGGGAGGGATAGGGACAGATACGCAGTATTTT
abundance: -
v_gene: TRBV5-1
d_gene: TRBD2
j_gene: TRBJ2-3

CDR3aa: CASSYDGQGADTQYF
CDR3nt: TGTGCCAGCAGTTACGACGGGCAGGGTGCAGATACGCAGTATTTT
abundance: -
v_gene: TRBV6-2/TRBV6-3
d_gene: -
j_gene: TRBJ2-3

CDR3aa: CASSFSTGAAYEQYF
CDR3nt: TGTGCCAGCAGCTTTAGTACAGGGGCGGCCTACGAGCAGTACTTC
abundance: -
v_gene: TRBV11-3
d_gene: TRBD1
j_gene: TRBJ2-7

CDR3aa: CASSSRGVAEETQYF
CDR3nt: TGCGCCAGCAGCTCCCGCGGGGTGGCCGAAGAGACCCAGTACTTC
abundance: -
v_gene: TRBV5-1
d_gene: -
j_gene: TRBJ2-5

CDR3aa: CASSREIRTEAFF
CDR3nt: TGTGCCAGCAGTAGGGAGATAAGAACTGAAGCTTTCTTT
abundance: -
v_gene: TRBV27
d_gene: -
j_gene: TRBJ1-1

CDR3aa: CASSLTGLGNTIYF
CDR3nt: TGTGCCAGCAGTTTAACAGGGCTTGGAAACACCATATATTTT
abundance: -
v_gene: TRBV27
d_gene: -
j_gene: TRBJ1-3

CDR3aa: CASSSQFGIETQYF
CDR3nt: TGTGCCAGTAGTTCCCAATTCGGGATAGAGACCCAGTACTTC
abundance: once
v_gene: TRBV19
d_gene: -
j_gene: TRBJ2-5

CDR3aa: CASNSFDRDDFPYQETQYF
CDR3nt: TGTGCCAGCAATTCCTTTGACAGGGATGATTTTCCGTACCAAGAGACCCAGTACTTC
abundance: -
v_gene: TRBV2
d_gene: TRBD1
j_gene: TRBJ2-5

CDR3aa: CASSLPPGEEQYF
CDR3nt: TGTGCCAGCAGCTTACCTCCGGGAGAAGAGCAGTACTTC
abundance: once
v_gene: TRBV11-2
d_gene: -
j_gene: TRBJ2-7

CDR3aa: CASSPQTGGSSGGYTF
CDR3nt: TGTGCCAGCAGCCCCCAGACAGGGGGGTCCTCGGGGGGCTACACCTTC
abundance: -
v_gene: TRBV4-2
d_gene: TRBD1
j_gene: TRBJ1-2

CDR3aa: CASSQESRRLAKNIQYF
CDR3nt: TGTGCCAGCAGCCAAGAGTCTCGGAGACTAGCCAAAAACATTCAGTACTTC
abundance: -
v_gene: TRBV3-1/TRBV3-2
d_gene: -
j_gene: TRBJ2-4

CDR3aa: CASSLAGGLAGGDEQFF
CDR3nt: TGTGCCAGCAGCTTAGCAGGTGGGCTAGCGGGAGGTGATGAGCAGTTCTTC
abundance: -
v_gene: TRBV11-2
d_gene: TRBD2
j_gene: TRBJ2-1

CDR3aa: CASSSQVLGQALPGAFF
CDR3nt: TGTGCCAGCAGCTCCCAAGTCTTAGGACAGGCCCTCCCTGGAGCTTTCTTT
abundance: -
v_gene: TRBV7-3
d_gene: TRBD1
j_gene: TRBJ1-1

CDR3aa: CASSLRGPANSPLHF
CDR3nt: TGTGCCAGCAGCTTACGCGGCCCCGCAAATTCACCCCTCCACTTT
abundance: -
v_gene: TRBV11-2
d_gene: -
j_gene: TRBJ1-6

CDR3aa: CASSRYTGGSFGEQFF
CDR3nt: TGTGCCAGCAGCCGGTATACAGGGGGCTCGTTTGGTGAGCAGTTCTTC
abundance: once
v_gene: TRBV3-1/TRBV3-2
d_gene: TRBD1
j_gene: TRBJ2-1

CDR3aa: CASTRGGGQPQHF
CDR3nt: TGTGCCAGCACAAGGGGAGGGGGTCAGCCCCAGCATTTT
abundance: -
v_gene: TRBV6-5
d_gene: -
j_gene: TRBJ1-5

CDR3aa: CASSRGGGSGETQYF
CDR3nt: TGTGCCAGCAGCCGAGGGGGGGGCTCGGGAGAGACCCAGTACTTC
abundance: -
v_gene: TRBV9
d_gene: -
j_gene: TRBJ2-5